This TCR beta chain originates from a study of regulatory dendritic cells for organ transplantation. The protocol was immunoSEQ multiplex PCR, while the TCRdb copy is restricted to in-frame clones and leaves out a portion. The sample has around 30,000 clones; over 75% are singletons. Per germline, CDR1 MGHDK and CDR2 SYGVNS. With V trimmed by 3 bases and J by 3 bases, 3 bases remained unmatched. The CDR3 contains 14 residues. Sequenced: memory CD4+ T cells from blood. Indicated subset: CD45RO+ memory T cells. This chain uses TRBV25-1 with TRBJ2-5, with 8 bases aligning to TRBD1. The sequence derives from a human donor in good health. In DNA, the CDR3 is TGTGCCAGCAGTGACAGGGGGCGGGAAGAGACCCAGTACTTC. Protein: CASSDRGREETQYF.